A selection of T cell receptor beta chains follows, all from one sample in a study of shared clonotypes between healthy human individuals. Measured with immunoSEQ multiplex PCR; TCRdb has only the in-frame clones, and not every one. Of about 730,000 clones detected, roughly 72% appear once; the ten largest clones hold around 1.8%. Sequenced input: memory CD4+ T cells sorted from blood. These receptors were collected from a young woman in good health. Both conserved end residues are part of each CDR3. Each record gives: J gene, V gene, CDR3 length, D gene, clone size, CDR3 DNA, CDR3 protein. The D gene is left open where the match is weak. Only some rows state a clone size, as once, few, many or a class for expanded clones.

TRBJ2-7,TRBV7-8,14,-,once,TGTGCCAGCAGCGCATCCTGGGGGGAGTACGAGCAGTACTTC,CASSASWGEYEQYF
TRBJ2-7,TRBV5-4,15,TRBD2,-,TGTGCCAGCAGCCGGGGAGGGAGCGAACTCTACGAGCAGTACTTC,CASSRGGSELYEQYF
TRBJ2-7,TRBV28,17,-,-,TGTGCCAGCAGTCCCACCAACATAATAACCATCCCCTACGAGCAGTACTTC,CASSPTNIITIPYEQYF
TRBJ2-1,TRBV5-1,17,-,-,TGCGCCAGCAGCTTGGCCAGACGGGACGGCTTCTACAATGAGCAGTTCTTC,CASSLARRDGFYNEQFF
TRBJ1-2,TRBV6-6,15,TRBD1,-,TGTGCCAGCAGTTACTCGGGACAGGGGGCTGGTGGCTACACCTTC,CASSYSGQGAGGYTF
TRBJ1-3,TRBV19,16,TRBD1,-,TGTGCCAGTATTGCCCCGGACAGGTACTCTGGAAACACCATATATTTT,CASIAPDRYSGNTIYF
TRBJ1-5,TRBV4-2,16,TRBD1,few,TGTGCCAGCAGCCAAGTGGGACAGGGGGCGAAACAGCCCCAGCATTTT,CASSQVGQGAKQPQHF
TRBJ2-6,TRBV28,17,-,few,TGTGCCAGCAGTTTCGCGGGGGCGCAGGCCGGGGCCAACGTCCTGACTTTC,CASSFAGAQAGANVLTF
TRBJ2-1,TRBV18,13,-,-,TGTGCCAGCTCACCACCGGGTCTAAATGAGCAGTTCTTC,CASSPPGLNEQFF
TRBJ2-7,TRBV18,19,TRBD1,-,TGTGCCAGCTCACCGTTACCGGGACAGGGGATCCTCTCTCTCTACGAGCAGTACTTC,CASSPLPGQGILSLYEQYF
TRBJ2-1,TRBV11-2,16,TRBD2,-,TGTGCCAGCAGCCGGGGACTAGGATCGGCCTACAATGAGCAGTTCTTC,CASSRGLGSAYNEQFF
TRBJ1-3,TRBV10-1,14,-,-,TGCGCCAGCAGTGACTCGAGCTCTGGAAACACCATATATTTT,CASSDSSSGNTIYF
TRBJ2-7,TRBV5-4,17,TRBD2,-,TGTGCCAGCAGCCCAGGGACTAGCGGGAGAACCTCCCACGAGCAGTACTTC,CASSPGTSGRTSHEQYF
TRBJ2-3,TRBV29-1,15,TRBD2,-,TGCAGCGTTGAATTCTATCAGCGGGGAGGAGATACGCAGTATTTT,CSVEFYQRGGDTQYF
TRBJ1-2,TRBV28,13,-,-,TGTGCCAGCAGCCGGGACCAACCCTATGGCTACACCTTC,CASSRDQPYGYTF
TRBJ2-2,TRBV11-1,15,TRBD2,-,TGTGCCAGCAGCTTAGACGGGAGGGGAACCGGGGAGCTGTTTTTT,CASSLDGRGTGELFF
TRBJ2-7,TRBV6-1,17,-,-,TGTGCCAGCAATGATCTTTATGGGGGGAAGAGCTCCTACGAGCAGTACTTC,CASNDLYGGKSSYEQYF
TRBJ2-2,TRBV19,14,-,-,TGTGCCAGTAGTGGCCAGGGGAGGCCCGGGGAGCTGTTTTTT,CASSGQGRPGELFF
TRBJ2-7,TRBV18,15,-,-,TGTGCCAGCTCACAAAATAACAACAGGGTAGGCGAGCAGTACTTC,CASSQNNNRVGEQYF
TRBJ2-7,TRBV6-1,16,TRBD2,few,TGTGCCAGCAGTGTCAAATTGGCGGGAGGACCCCACGAGCAGTACTTC,CASSVKLAGGPHEQYF
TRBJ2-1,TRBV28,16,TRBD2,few,TGTGCCAGCAGTATTAGCGGGAGGATTTCCTACAATGAGCAGTTCTTC,CASSISGRISYNEQFF
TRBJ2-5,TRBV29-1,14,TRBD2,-,TGCAGCGTTGAAGGAGGGACTAGCTGGGAGACCCAGTACTTC,CSVEGGTSWETQYF
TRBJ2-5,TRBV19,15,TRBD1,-,TGTGCCAGTAGTAGCACTGGGACAGGGGGTGAGACCCAGTACTTC,CASSSTGTGGETQYF
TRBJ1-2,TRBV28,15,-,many,TGTGCCAGCAGCAGACTACCCCCGCAAACCTATGGCTACACCTTC,CASSRLPPQTYGYTF
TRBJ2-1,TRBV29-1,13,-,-,TGCAGCGTTGAACGTACCAGGGACAATGAGCAGTTCTTC,CSVERTRDNEQFF
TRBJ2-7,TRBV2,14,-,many,TGTGCCAGCAGCCCCCGTACTAGCCTTCTGGAGCAGTACTTC,CASSPRTSLLEQYF
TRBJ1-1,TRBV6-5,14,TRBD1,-,TGTGCCAGCATTCCTCGACAGGGGAGGTTTGAAGCTTTCTTT,CASIPRQGRFEAFF
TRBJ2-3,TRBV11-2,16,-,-,TGTGCCAGCAGCTTAGGGCCAGCGGGACACACAGATACGCAGTATTTT,CASSLGPAGHTDTQYF
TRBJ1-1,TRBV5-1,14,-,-,TGCGCCAGCAGCGGGCTCAGGGGAGGTGCTGAAGCTTTCTTT,CASSGLRGGAEAFF
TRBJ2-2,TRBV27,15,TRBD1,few,TGTGCCAGCAAACCGGGACAGGCGAACACCGGGGAGCTGTTTTTT,CASKPGQANTGELFF
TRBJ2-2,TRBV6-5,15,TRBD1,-,TGTGCCAGCAGGACAGGGGGGAGGAACACCGGGGAGCTGTTTTTT,CASRTGGRNTGELFF
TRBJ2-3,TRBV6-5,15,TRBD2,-,TGTGCCACCAGGAAAGCGGGAGGGTCAGGGGATACGCAGTATTTT,CATRKAGGSGDTQYF
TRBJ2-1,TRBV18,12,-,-,TGTGCCAGCTCACCAGAACCCCCGAACACGATCTTC,CASSPEPPNTIF
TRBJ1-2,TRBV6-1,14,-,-,TGTGCCAGCAGACTGACAGTACTACACTATGGCTACACCTTC,CASRLTVLHYGYTF
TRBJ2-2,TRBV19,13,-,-,TGTGCCAGTAGTATGAGGCGGGCCGGGGAGCTGTTTTTT,CASSMRRAGELFF
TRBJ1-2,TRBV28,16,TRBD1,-,TGTGCCAGCAGTTACTCAGGGGGCAGAAGGGGCTATGGCTACACCTTC,CASSYSGGRRGYGYTF
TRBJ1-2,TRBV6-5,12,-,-,TGTGCCACAAAAACAGGGAGCTATGGCTACACCTTC,CATKTGSYGYTF
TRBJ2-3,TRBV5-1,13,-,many,TGCGCCAGCAGCTTGGTAGTTCGAGATACGCAGTATTTT,CASSLVVRDTQYF
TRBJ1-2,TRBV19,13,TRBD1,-,TGTGCCAGTAACCCGGGACAGCGCTATGGCTACACCTTC,CASNPGQRYGYTF
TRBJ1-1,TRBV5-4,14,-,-,TGTGCCAGCAGCCGCCCTGGGGGGAACACTGAAGCTTTCTTT,CASSRPGGNTEAFF
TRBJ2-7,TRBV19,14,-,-,TGTGCCAGTAGTATACAGCGGAATGAGTACGAGCAGTACTTC,CASSIQRNEYEQYF
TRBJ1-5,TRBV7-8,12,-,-,TGTGCCAGCAGCTTAATCAGCCAGTCCCAGCATTTT,CASSLISQSQHF
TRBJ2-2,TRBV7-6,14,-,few,TGTGCCAGCAGACTAGAGAGTAACACCGGGGAGCTGTTTTTT,CASRLESNTGELFF
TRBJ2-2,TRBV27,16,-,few,TGTGCCAGCAGAGGATCCGCCGGGACACACACCGGGGAGCTGTTTTTT,CASRGSAGTHTGELFF
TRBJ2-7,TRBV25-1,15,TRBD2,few,TGTGCCAGCAGTGAGAGGGCGGGAGGGCCAGACGAGCAGTACTTC,CASSERAGGPDEQYF
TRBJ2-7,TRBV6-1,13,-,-,TGTGCCAGCAGTTCACCACCAGGCTACGAGCAGTACTTC,CASSSPPGYEQYF
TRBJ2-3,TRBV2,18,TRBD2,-,TGTGCCAGCAGGCCTCCCCTTAGCGGGAGTGGTGCAAGGATGACGCAGTATTTT,CASRPPLSGSGARMTQYF
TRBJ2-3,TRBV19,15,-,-,TGTGCCAGTAGTATTATCCCGGGGGGCACAGATACGCAGTATTTT,CASSIIPGGTDTQYF
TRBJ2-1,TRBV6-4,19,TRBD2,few,TGTGCCAGCAGTGACACCGGGACTAGCGGGAGGGAATCCTACAATGAGCAGTTCTTC,CASSDTGTSGRESYNEQFF
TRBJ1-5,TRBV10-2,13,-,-,TGCGCCAGCAGTGAGTTGGGCAATCAGCCCCAGCATTTT,CASSELGNQPQHF
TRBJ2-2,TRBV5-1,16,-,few,TGCGCCAGCAGCGGAACAGGGTCCGGTGCTACCGGGGAGCTGTTTTTT,CASSGTGSGATGELFF
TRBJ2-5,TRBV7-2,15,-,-,TGTGCCAGCAGACGGGGGCGTACTAACCAAGAGACCCAGTACTTC,CASRRGRTNQETQYF
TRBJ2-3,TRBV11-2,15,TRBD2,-,TGTGCCAGCCGGAGGGCAGCGGGATACACAGATACGCAGTATTTT,CASRRAAGYTDTQYF
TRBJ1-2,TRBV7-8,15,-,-,TGTGCCAGCAGCCAACCGGGACAAGGGGGCTATGGCTACACCTTC,CASSQPGQGGYGYTF
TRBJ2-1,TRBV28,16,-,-,TGTGCCAGCAGTTTGTTCACTAGCAGCTCCTACAATGAGCAGTTCTTC,CASSLFTSSSYNEQFF
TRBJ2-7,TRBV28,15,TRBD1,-,TGTGCCAGCAGTCTACAGGGGGCGCATTCCTACGAGCAGTACTTC,CASSLQGAHSYEQYF
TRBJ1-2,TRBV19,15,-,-,TGTGCCAGTAGTATGTCACCGAGACCCGGCTATGGCTACACCTTC,CASSMSPRPGYGYTF
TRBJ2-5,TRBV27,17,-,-,TGTGCCAGCAGTTTTTCCCCCCTAGCCCCCGGACGCGAGACCCAGTACTTC,CASSFSPLAPGRETQYF